This passage covers 10 T cell receptor beta chains from one sample sequenced in a study of T cell clonotyping in hematopoietic cell transplantation. Some clones are missing from TCRdb's copy, which holds only in-frame ones; the method was immunoSEQ multiplex PCR. The table records about 36,000 clones, over 85% of them present only once. Regarding time point: recipient sample about 28 days before transplant, after cytoreduction. The sequencing used peripheral blood mononuclear cells, collected before stem cell transplant. Source of these receptors: a man aged 40-55 years with chronic myeloid leukemia. Some clones in this sample may be carry-over from other donors' samples.

This clone was seen just once. A junction boundary mismatches the germline segment, possibly from a read error. CDR3 nucleotides: TGTGCCAGCAGCGTAAGCCCCCAGACTGAAACTTTCTTT. Its translation is CASSVSPQTETFF. This chain connects TRBV9 to TRBJ1-1; D ambiguous. This CDR3 is built from 13 residues. In germline, CDR1 is SGDLS, CDR2 YYNGEE.

J is TRBJ2-7 and V is TRBV6-5; maybe TRBD2 (5 bases). V shed 6 bases and J shed 1 base, with 13 bases lying between them. CDR3 length equals 14 residues. The germline V gene has CDR1 MNHEY and CDR2 SVGAGI. The CDR3 DNA reads as TGTGCCAGCAGCCTCTCCGGCGGGTCCTACGAGCAGTACTTC. This encodes CASSLSGGSYEQYF.

The chain joins TRBV5-1 to TRBJ1-2, with D possibly matching TRBD1 (6 bases). This CDR3 is built from 15 residues. Germline assignment: CDR1 SGHRS and CDR2 YFSETQ. The V gene lost 5 bases and the J gene lost 0 bases, with 14 bases spanning the gap. CDR3 sequence: CASRDGQPANYGYTF. The CDR3 DNA is TGCGCCAGCAGGGATGGACAGCCAGCTAACTATGGCTACACCTTC. Full variable domain (rest looked up from reference TRBV5-1 and TRBJ1-2): KAGVTQTPRYLIKTRGQQVTLSCSPISGHRSVSWYQQTPGQGLQFLFEYFSETQRNKGNFPGRFSGRQFSNSRSEMNVSTLELGDSALYLCASRDGQPANYGYTFGSGTRLTVV.

The chain has TRBV5-6 and TRBJ2-1, with TRBD2 matching 9 bases. J lost 4 bases, V lost 3 bases, and 8 bases had no gene match. CDR1 is SGHDT, CDR2 YYEEEE, per germline. This CDR3 comprises 16 residues. This chain's CDR3 is CASSSISGGRYNEQFF. The CDR3 DNA is TGTGCCAGCAGCTCTATTAGCGGGGGCCGTTACAATGAGCAGTTCTTC.

The chain links TRBV5-8 to TRBJ2-2, with 9 positions matching TRBD1. V lost 6 bases to trimming and J lost 4 bases; unmatched junction nucleotides: 13. The CDR3 is made up of 17 amino acids. CDR1 is SGHTS, CDR2 YDEGEE, per germline. CDR3 amino acids: CASIKDPGTGITGELFF. In DNA, the CDR3 is TGTGCCAGCATCAAAGACCCCGGGACAGGGATCACCGGGGAGCTGTTTTTT.

The chain employs TRBV30 and TRBJ1-5; D unclear. Germline V CDR1 and CDR2: GTSNPN, SVGIG (reference sequence). The CDR3 loop spans 16 amino acids. With 0 bases removed from V and 2 bases from J, the gap between germline ends came to 14 bases. Here the CDR3 DNA reads TGTGCCTGGAGTGTACGGGCCGGACGGGGCAATCAGCCCCAGCATTTT. It yields the protein CAWSVRAGRGNQPQHF.

This clone appeared once. This chain uses TRBV11-2 with TRBJ2-2; no clear D gene. The V end was cut by 5 bases, the J end by 1 base, with 11 bases between. The germline V gene encodes CDR1 SGHAT and CDR2 FQNNGV. The CDR3 totals 15 residues. The CDR3: CASSARGGNTGELFF. DNA of the CDR3: TGTGCCAGCAGCGCCCGCGGCGGGAACACCGGGGAGCTGTTTTTT.

The genes are TRBV29-1 and TRBJ1-4; 10 positions agree with TRBD1. The CDR3 has 15 amino acids. V gave up 5 bases and J gave up 7 bases; unmatched junction bases: 10. Germline V gene lookup returns CDR1 SQVTM and CDR2 ANQGSEA. The CDR3 reads CSVLLTGGAAEKLFF. CDR3 DNA sequence: TGCAGCGTTCTCCTGACAGGGGGCGCAGCTGAAAAACTGTTTTTT.

The chain carries TRBV7-9 and TRBJ1-6; no definite D call. Germline CDR1 reads SEHNR; CDR2 reads FQNEAQ (reference sequence). There are 13 residues in the CDR3. The ends were cut back, 5 bases at V and 6 bases at J, with 8 bases in the middle. CDR3 bases: TGTGCCAGCAGCGGTAGCACTAATTCACCCCTCCACTTT. Protein product: CASSGSTNSPLHF.

The chain carries TRBV7-9 and TRBJ1-6, with D perhaps matching TRBD1 (6 bases). The CDR3 spans 15 residues. Per the germline V gene, CDR1 is SEHNR and CDR2 is FQNEAQ (reference sequence). V gave up 5 bases and J gave up 10 bases, with 18 bases separating them. The CDR3 loop is CASSLAEGGRSPLHF. For the CDR3, the DNA is TGTGCCAGCAGCCTCGCAGAGGGGGGCCGGTCACCCCTCCACTTT.